A single sample is the source of the 31 T cell receptor beta chains below, sequenced in a study of preoperative IRX-2 immunotherapy in early breast cancer. Repertoires were generated with immunoSEQ multiplex PCR, while TCRdb's copy carries only in-frame clones and drops some. Among 10,000 to 15,000 clones listed, roughly 93% were seen once. Treatment described: preoperative locoregional IRX-2 cytokine immunotherapy. Sampling was done from a patient treated with IRX-2 immunotherapy. Receptors originate from a human donor with breast cancer.

With regard to this clone: The same CDR3 can be traced to other DNA sequences in this sample. V usage is TRBV18 and J usage is TRBJ1-2; D call uncertain. CDR3 size: 14 residues. CDR1 KGHSH and CDR2 LQKENI come from the germline V gene. Between the trimmed V and J ends, which lost 0 bases and 4 bases, there was a span of 9 bases. This CDR3 reads CASSPPTESYGYTF. CDR3 DNA: TGTGCCAGCTCACCACCTACAGAGAGCTATGGCTACACCTTC.

This clone was counted between two and nine times. The chain links TRBV5-4 to TRBJ2-7; 11 nucleotides align to TRBD2. The CDR3 contains 15 residues. The J segment lost 3 bases and the V segment lost 5 bases, leaving 7 bases of the junction unmatched. Germline CDR1 and CDR2: SGHNT and YYREEE (reference sequence). This chain's CDR3 is CASSNPGLAVYEQYF. The DNA of the CDR3 is TGTGCCAGCAGTAACCCGGGACTAGCGGTCTACGAGCAGTACTTC.

The V and J genes are TRBV5-4 and TRBJ1-1; tentative D call: TRBD1 (5 bases). Germline V lookup: CDR1 SGHNT, CDR2 YYREEE (reference sequence). V was shortened by 4 bases and J by 1 base, with 14 bases between the two germline ends. The CDR3 is 15 amino acids. The CDR3 loop reads CASSPIGGPNTEAFF. In DNA form, the CDR3 reads TGTGCCAGCAGCCCGATTGGGGGTCCGAACACTGAAGCTTTCTTT.

This chain connects TRBV7-9 to TRBJ2-4; D unclear. The ends were cut back, 1 base at V and 7 bases at J, with 14 bases in the middle. The CDR3 sequence is 15 residues long. Germline V gene sequence: CDR1 SEHNR, CDR2 FQNEAQ (reference sequence). The chain's CDR3 is CASSLVGGQMNIQYF. CDR3 nucleotides: TGTGCCAGCAGCTTAGTGGGCGGTCAAATGAACATTCAGTACTTC.

A note on this clone: This clone may be a read error of a much larger clone one base away. The V gene is TRBV15, the J gene TRBJ1-2; weak D call: TRBD1 (5 bases). CDR1 is LNHNV and CDR2 is YYDKDF in the germline V gene (reference sequence). This CDR3 contains 15 residues. The CDR3 bases are TGTGTCACCAGCAGAGATTCAGGGACGTTGTATGGCTACACCTTC. Protein product: CVTSRDSGTLYGYTF.

The CDR3 protein is CASSITDTQYF. Written as DNA, the CDR3 is TGTGCCAGTAGTATTACAGATACGCAGTATTTT. The J gene is TRBJ2-3, the V gene TRBV19; D gene unclear. The V gene lost 3 bases and the J gene lost 3 bases, with 1 base spanning the gap. This CDR3 has 11 residues. The germline CDR1 and CDR2 sequences are LNHDA and SQIVND (reference sequence).

This clone was counted a few times. This CDR3 reads CASAVTDSFNAEAFF. In nucleotides, the CDR3 is TGTGCCAGTGCGGTAACGGACAGTTTTAACGCTGAAGCTTTCTTT. The chain recombines TRBV19 with TRBJ1-1; D perhaps matches TRBD1 (6 bases). From germline, CDR1 is LNHDA and CDR2 SQIVND (reference sequence). CDR3 length equals 15 residues. The ends were cut back, 8 bases at V and 6 bases at J, with 22 bases in the middle.

The chain has TRBV15 and TRBJ2-7, with TRBD1 identical over 10 bases. The CDR3 sequence is 15 residues long. Germline V gives CDR1 LNHNV, CDR2 YYDKDF (reference sequence). V lost 1 base to trimming and J lost 6 bases; unmatched junction nucleotides: 6. CDR3 DNA sequence: TGTGCCACCAGCAGAGGACAGGGGGCATATGGCGAGCAGTACTTC. It translates to CATSRGQGAYGEQYF. Variable domain in full (rest from reference TRBV15 and TRBJ2-7): DAMVIQNPRYQVTQFGKPVTLSCSQTLNHNVMYWYQQKSSQAPKLLFHYYDKDFNNEADTPDNFQSRRPNTSFCFLDIRSPGLGDTAMYLCATSRGQGAYGEQYFGPGTRLTVT.

The sample holds a few counts of this clone. The chain couples TRBV2 to TRBJ1-5, with 8 bases matching TRBD1. Germline V gene lookup returns CDR1 SNHLY and CDR2 FYNNEI. J was trimmed by 9 bases and V by 4 bases; bases with no gene match: 8. The CDR3 sequence is 14 residues long. The chain's CDR3 is CASSGDRMGGPQHF. The CDR3 DNA reads TGTGCCAGCAGTGGGGACAGGATGGGTGGGCCCCAGCATTTT.

V and J are TRBV7-9 and TRBJ2-3; D gene unclear. This CDR3 is built from 12 residues. Germline V gene lookup returns CDR1 SEHNR and CDR2 FQNEAQ (reference sequence). V shed 4 bases and J shed 2 bases, with 4 bases lying between them. CDR3 in amino acids: CASSSYTDTQYF. For the CDR3, the DNA is TGTGCCAGCAGCTCGTACACAGATACGCAGTATTTT.

This CDR3 is CASSPQGRTGLLFF. The CDR3 nucleotides are TGTGCCAGCAGCCCCCAGGGAAGGACAGGGTTACTGTTTTTT. The V call is TRBV7-2, the J call TRBJ1-4; 8 bases line up with TRBD1. The ends lost 5 bases at V and 13 bases at J; junction bases unmatched: 12. The CDR3 runs to 14 residues. The germline CDR1 and CDR2 sequences are SGHTA and FQGNSA.

The chain uses TRBV5-4 and TRBJ2-7, with TRBD2 matching over 11 bases. CDR3 length equals 15 residues. The junction had 7 bases not matched to a gene; V was cut back by 0 bases and J by 8 bases. CDR1 SGHNT and CDR2 YYREEE come from the germline V gene (reference sequence). CDR3 amino acids: CASSLGGSGGAQQYV. The CDR3 DNA follows: TGTGCCAGCAGCTTGGGGGGTAGCGGGGGGGCACAGCAGTACGTC.

J is TRBJ2-7 and V is TRBV2, with D perhaps TRBD1 or TRBD2 (5 bases each). Trimming removed 6 bases at V and 3 bases at J, with 15 bases between. The CDR3 has 14 amino acids. The germline CDR1 and CDR2 sequences are SNHLY and FYNNEI. This chain's CDR3 is CASRVATRGYEQYF. The DNA of the CDR3 is TGTGCCAGCAGAGTAGCAACGAGGGGCTACGAGCAGTACTTC.

The rearrangement links TRBV25-1 to TRBJ2-7; D is tentatively TRBD1 or TRBD2 (5 bases each). The V gene lost 1 base and the J gene lost 2 bases, with 9 bases spanning the gap. The CDR3 is 14 residues long. Germline-derived CDR1 and CDR2 are MGHDK and SYGVNS. CDR3 region: CASSESGGPYEQYF. As DNA, the CDR3 is TGTGCCAGCAGTGAATCTGGGGGACCCTACGAGCAGTACTTC.

This clone appeared once. The chain uses TRBV27 and TRBJ2-3; weak D call: TRBD1 (6 bases). V was trimmed by 5 bases and J by 3 bases, leaving 12 bases between them. CDR3 length equals 14 residues. CDR1 MNHEY and CDR2 SMNVEV come from the germline V gene (reference sequence). The CDR3 coding sequence is TGTGCCAGCAGTCCCCTGGACAGTACAGATACGCAGTATTTT. The encoded protein is CASSPLDSTDTQYF.

CDR3 sequence: CASGSGGLQPQHF. The CDR3 bases are TGTGCCAGCGGGTCCGGGGGTTTACAGCCCCAGCATTTT. The chain combines TRBV27 with TRBJ1-5; D might be TRBD1 (5 bases). Per the germline V gene, CDR1 is MNHEY and CDR2 is SMNVEV (reference sequence). V lost 8 bases to trimming and J lost 7 bases, with 15 bases between them. This CDR3 comprises 13 residues.

The rearrangement links TRBV29-1 to TRBJ1-1; D may be TRBD1 (5 bases). Germline V lookup: CDR1 SQVTM, CDR2 ANQGSEA. There are 14 residues in the CDR3. V was pared by 4 bases and J by 3 bases, with 15 bases between. The CDR3 region has the DNA TGCAGCGTTGTAGGCGCGGGGCGGTACACTGAAGCTTTCTTT. Residues: CSVVGAGRYTEAFF.

The chain joins TRBV18 to TRBJ1-4; no definite D call. Looked up from germline, CDR1 is KGHSH and CDR2 is LQKENI. The CDR3 length is 15 residues. V was trimmed by 3 bases and J by 6 bases, leaving 14 bases between them. The CDR3 bases are TGTGCCAGCTCACCGCAGAAGAAGGGCCATGAAAAACTGTTTTTT. Translation: CASSPQKKGHEKLFF. Full variable domain (missing parts from reference TRBV18 and TRBJ1-4): NAGVMQNPRHLVRRRGQEARLRCSPMKGHSHVYWYRQLPEEGLKFMVYLQKENIIDESGMPKERFSAEFPKEGPSILRIQQVVRGDSAAYFCASSPQKKGHEKLFFGSGTQLSVL.

The DNA for the CDR3 is TGCGCCAGCAGCTTGGCTCTAGCGGGGGATCAAGAGACCCAGTACTTC. It translates to CASSLALAGDQETQYF. This chain uses TRBV5-1 with TRBJ2-5; TRBD2 matches 10 bases. Germline CDR1 reads SGHRS; CDR2 reads YFSETQ. The CDR3 is 16 amino acids. V was pared by 0 bases and J by 2 bases, with 4 bases of the junction left unmatched.

The rearrangement uses TRBV19 and TRBJ2-6; 7 nucleotides line up with TRBD1. The CDR3 contains 16 residues. The germline V gene has CDR1 LNHDA and CDR2 SQIVND (reference sequence). Trimming at V came to 4 bases and at J to 3 bases, leaving 6 bases not matched to a gene. The CDR3 loop reads CASSRDRVLGANVLTF. In DNA form, the CDR3 reads TGTGCCAGTAGTAGGGACAGAGTTCTTGGGGCCAACGTCCTGACTTTC. Supplemented by reference TRBV19 and TRBJ2-6, the full variable domain reads DGGITQSPKYLFRKEGQNVTLSCEQNLNHDAMYWYRQDPGQGLRLIYYSQIVNDFQKGDIAEGYSVSREKKESFPLTVTSAQKNPTAFYLCASSRDRVLGANVLTFGAGSRLTVL.

The chain recombines TRBV7-9 with TRBJ2-3; D may be TRBD2 (6 bases). The CDR3 has 15 residues. In germline, CDR1 is SEHNR, CDR2 FQNEAQ (reference sequence). V lost 7 bases, J lost 1 base, and 15 bases lay in between. Here the CDR3 reads CASNLKTGGTDTQYF. CDR3 DNA: TGTGCCAGCAACTTGAAGACGGGGGGCACAGATACGCAGTATTTT.

V usage is TRBV19 and J usage is TRBJ2-2, with a weak D call TRBD2 (5 bases). This CDR3 spans 13 amino acids. Trimming stripped 9 bases from V and 1 base from J, with 9 bases between. Germline V gene data show CDR1 as LNHDA and CDR2 as SQIVND (reference sequence). The CDR3 sequence is CASSGGNTGELFF. In DNA, the CDR3 is TGTGCCAGCTCAGGAGGGAACACCGGGGAGCTGTTTTTT.

The chain employs TRBV9 and TRBJ1-3; 7 bases are shared with TRBD1. CDR1 and CDR2 (germline): SGDLS, YYNGEE. Unmatched junction bases numbered 9, after V lost 2 bases and J lost 4 bases. The CDR3 contains 16 residues. The CDR3 DNA follows: TGTGCCAGCAGCGTTCAGGGCCCCAGGGGGGGAAACACCATATATTTT. Protein sequence: CASSVQGPRGGNTIYF.

The chain is built from TRBV2 and TRBJ1-6; a possible D gene is TRBD1 (5 bases). CDR1 is SNHLY and CDR2 is FYNNEI in the germline V gene. There are 13 residues in the CDR3. V lost 9 bases and J 7 bases, leaving 13 bases between the germline ends. CDR3: CASTDRVNSPLHF. CDR3 nucleotide sequence: TGTGCCAGTACCGACAGAGTCAATTCACCCCTCCACTTT.

J is TRBJ2-4 and V is TRBV30, with no clear D. Trimming removed 3 bases from V and 5 bases from J, with 11 bases in between. Germline V gene sequence: CDR1 GTSNPN, CDR2 SVGIG (reference sequence). This CDR3 comprises 13 residues. CDR3 sequence: CAWRRVGENIQYF. The DNA of the CDR3 is TGTGCCTGGAGACGGGTCGGTGAAAACATTCAGTACTTC.

This chain connects TRBV5-1 to TRBJ2-7; 10 bases align to TRBD2. V shed 5 bases, J shed 7 bases, and the junction held 6 bases outside the gene matches. CDR3 size: 13 residues. CDR1 is SGHRS and CDR2 is YFSETQ in the germline V gene. CDR3 loop: CASSSSGGPEQYV. The CDR3 DNA reads as TGCGCCAGCAGTAGTAGCGGGGGGCCGGAGCAGTACGTC.

This clone was picked up one time. The rearrangement uses TRBV7-6 and TRBJ2-5; TRBD2 agrees at 16 bases. The J segment lost 5 bases and the V segment lost 4 bases, leaving 10 bases of the junction unmatched. The CDR3 spans 18 residues. CDR1 is SGHVS, CDR2 FNYEAQ, per germline. CDR3 loop: CASSSRSGTSGGAETQYF. CDR3 in DNA: TGTGCCAGCAGCTCCCGCTCCGGGACTAGCGGGGGGGCTGAGACCCAGTACTTC.

In nucleotides, the CDR3 is TGTGCCACCAGCAGAGATTGGGGAGCGGGCCAGCCCCAGCATTTT. This codes for CATSRDWGAGQPQHF. This sequence joins TRBV15 and TRBJ1-5, with D hard to call. This CDR3 has 15 amino acids. CDR1 LNHNV and CDR2 YYDKDF come from the germline V gene (reference sequence). V shed 0 bases and J shed 7 bases, with 13 bases lying between them.

The J gene is TRBJ2-7, the V gene TRBV6-4, with a possible D match to TRBD2 (7 bases). The CDR3 loop spans 13 amino acids. Looked up from germline, CDR1 is MRHNA and CDR2 is SNTAGT. V was clipped by 8 bases and J by 1 base, with 12 bases between them. The CDR3 DNA follows: TGTGCCAGCTCGCGGGGGCTTTCCTACGAGCAGTACGTC. Its translation is CASSRGLSYEQYV.

V and J are TRBV27 and TRBJ1-5; weak D call: TRBD1 (6 bases). Germline CDR1 reads MNHEY; CDR2 reads SMNVEV (reference sequence). The V end was cut by 2 bases, the J end by 3 bases, with 8 bases between. The CDR3 runs 14 residues. The CDR3 is CASSLTGLNQPQHF. The CDR3 coding sequence is TGTGCCAGCAGTTTAACAGGGCTCAATCAGCCCCAGCATTTT.

The chain combines TRBV28 with TRBJ1-6, with D unresolved. Per germline, CDR1 MDHEN and CDR2 SYDVKM. V lost 3 bases and J 0 bases, leaving 6 bases between the germline ends. This CDR3 is built from 15 residues. For the CDR3, the DNA is TGTGCCAGCAGTTTGGGGAGCTCCTATAATTCACCCCTCCACTTT. Translated, it gives CASSLGSSYNSPLHF.